The 27 T cell receptor beta chains below come from one sample, sequenced in a study of cytomegalovirus exposure and HLA in healthy donors (dated 2017 in TCRdb). The library was generated by the immunoSEQ multiplex PCR assay. For the multiplex PCR, a mixture combining 60 forward primers for TCR Vbeta segments and 13 reverse primers for TCR Jbeta segments was used. What TCRdb holds here is the immuneACCESS table cut down to in-frame rearrangements. Part of the clones is not present; checked against another copy, under half of the missing clones reflect an unresolved V gene, and the others are unexplained. This sample has over 100,000 clones in its table, and approximately 82% of those were observed once. Roughly 1.5% of the sample is in the top ten clones. The material sequenced was PBMCs. Source of these receptors: a female donor in good health and CMV-seronegative.

V usage is TRBV29-1 and J usage is TRBJ2-5; D is perhaps TRBD1 (6 bases). The CDR3 covers 11 residues. The V gene's germline CDR1 is SQVTM and CDR2 ANQGSEA. Deletions cut 5 bases from V and 5 bases from J, with 9 bases between. In nucleotides, the CDR3 is TGCAGCGTTAGGGGGTGGGAGACCCAGTACTTC. Its translation: CSVRGWETQYF.

This clone was detected only a few times. The chain links TRBV6-5 to TRBJ1-2; D is uncertain. Per germline, CDR1 MNHEY and CDR2 SVGAGI. The CDR3 is 12 amino acids. Trimming shortened V by 8 bases and J by 4 bases, and 11 bases separated the two germline ends. CDR3 DNA: TGTGCCAGCGGCGGACTGACCTATGGCTACACCTTC. Amino acid sequence: CASGGLTYGYTF.

The sample holds a few counts of this clone. The chain has TRBV2 and TRBJ2-3, with TRBD2 matching 7 bases. CDR1 and CDR2 from the germline V gene are SNHLY and FYNNEI. V shed 4 bases, J shed 4 bases, and the junction held 2 bases outside the gene matches. The CDR3 spans 13 residues. The CDR3 coding sequence is TGTGCCAGCAGTGTGGGAGGGGCAGATACGCAGTATTTT. It is translated as CASSVGGADTQYF.

The J gene is TRBJ1-6, the V gene TRBV4-3, with unresolved D. V lost 3 bases and J 1 base, leaving 19 bases between the germline ends. The germline CDR1 and CDR2 sequences are LGHNA and YSLEER. The CDR3 extends over 19 amino acids. CDR3 protein: CASSQTYGIGRSYNSPLHF. The CDR3 nucleotides read TGCGCCAGCAGCCAGACTTACGGAATTGGGAGGTCCTATAATTCACCCCTCCACTTT.

Concerning this clone itself: Mismatch with germline at one junction end may stem from a read error. V usage is TRBV9 and J usage is TRBJ2-1; a weak D match, TRBD2 (6 bases). This CDR3 spans 15 amino acids. Germline lookup yields CDR1 SGDLS and CDR2 YYNGEE. This chain's CDR3 is CAGSVAARPNNEQFF. Here the CDR3 DNA reads TGTGCCGGCAGCGTAGCGGCTAGACCAAACAATGAGCAGTTCTTC.

The V and J genes are TRBV7-2 and TRBJ1-1; 7 positions match TRBD1. CDR3 length equals 12 residues. Germline CDR1 is SGHTA and CDR2 is FQGNSA. V gave up 5 bases and J gave up 12 bases; unmatched junction bases: 9. The CDR3 protein is CASSPSGGLPFF. As DNA, the CDR3 is TGTGCCAGCAGCCCATCAGGGGGTCTTCCTTTCTTT.

The rearrangement joins TRBV9 to TRBJ2-1; possibly TRBD1 for D (5 bases). Germline CDR1 reads SGDLS; CDR2 reads YYNGEE. CDR3 length equals 16 residues. The ends were cut back, 5 bases at V and 2 bases at J, with 17 bases in the middle. CDR3 bases: TGTGCCAGCAGTGATAAACAGGAAACTCCCTACAATGAGCAGTTCTTC. Protein: CASSDKQETPYNEQFF.

Of note for this clone: The sample holds other DNA sequences that translate to the same CDR3. The chain links TRBV7-2 to TRBJ1-1; D may be TRBD1 (6 bases). V lost 6 bases and J 4 bases, leaving 12 bases between the germline ends. The CDR3 runs to 13 residues. Germline CDR1 and CDR2: SGHTA and FQGNSA. CDR3 nucleotide sequence: TGTGCCAGCAGGTTGACAGGAAGCACTGAAGCTTTCTTT. Translating it yields CASRLTGSTEAFF.

The CDR3 DNA reads TGTGCCAGCAGCCCCGCCCCAGGGAAGAGTGGCTACACCTTC. Encoded protein: CASSPAPGKSGYTF. V usage is TRBV5-6 and J usage is TRBJ1-2; the D gene is possibly TRBD1 (5 bases). CDR1 SGHDT and CDR2 YYEEEE come from the germline V gene. The CDR3 runs to 14 residues. V lost 4 bases, J lost 7 bases, and 17 bases lay in between.

The V gene is TRBV19, the J gene TRBJ1-1, with 8 bases aligning to TRBD1. CDR1 is LNHDA and CDR2 is SQIVND in the germline V gene (reference sequence). The CDR3 spans 14 residues. V lost 7 bases to trimming and J lost 1 base; unmatched junction nucleotides: 5. The CDR3 sequence: CASTTGTGNTEAFF. In nucleotides, the CDR3 is TGTGCCAGTACCACAGGGACAGGGAACACTGAAGCTTTCTTT.

CDR3 sequence reads: CASSRTQTNGGEFF. In DNA, the CDR3 is TGTGCCAGTAGTAGAACCCAGACTAACGGGGGGGAGTTCTTC. The chain couples TRBV19 to TRBJ2-1; 8 bases agree with TRBD2. The CDR3 has 14 amino acids. CDR1 is LNHDA and CDR2 is SQIVND in the germline V gene (reference sequence). The trim removed 4 bases at V and 14 bases at J, leaving 13 bases unmatched.

This clone has a handful of counts. The V and J genes are TRBV5-5 and TRBJ2-7; 7 nucleotides align to TRBD1. CDR3 length: 15 residues. In germline, CDR1 is SGHKS, CDR2 YYEKEE (reference sequence). J was trimmed by 3 bases and V by 1 base; bases with no gene match: 7. The CDR3 reads CASSLTRDSNYEQYF. As DNA, the CDR3 is TGTGCCAGCAGCTTGACTAGGGACAGCAACTACGAGCAGTACTTC. The full variable domain, with the rest looked up from reference TRBV5-5 and TRBJ2-7, is DAGVTQSPTHLIKTRGQQVTLRCSPISGHKSVSWYQQVLGQGPQFIFQYYEKEERGRGNFPDRFSARQFPNYSSELNVNALLLGDSALYLCASSLTRDSNYEQYFGPGTRLTVT.

The V and J genes are TRBV30 and TRBJ1-4, with D tentatively TRBD1 (5 bases). The V gene lost 2 bases and the J gene lost 7 bases, with 8 bases spanning the gap. Germline V gene data show CDR1 as GTSNPN and CDR2 as SVGIG (reference sequence). The CDR3 runs to 12 residues. CDR3 in DNA: TGTGCCTGGAGTCCGGGGGGTGAAAAACTGTTTTTT. Translation: CAWSPGGEKLFF. Supplemented by reference TRBV30 and TRBJ1-4, the full variable domain reads SQTIHQWPATLVQPVGSPLSLECTVEGTSNPNLYWYRQAAGRGLQLLFYSVGIGQISSEVPQNLSASRPQDRQFILSSKKLLLSDSGFYLCAWSPGGEKLFFGSGTQLSVL.

This chain links TRBV4-2 with TRBJ2-7; D is ambiguous. The V end was cut by 1 base, the J end by 1 base, with 8 bases between. Germline assignment: CDR1 LGHNA and CDR2 YNFKEQ. The CDR3 is 14 amino acids. The CDR3 DNA follows: TGTGCCAGCAGCCAAGGACGACTTTCCTACGAGCAGTACTTC. This gives the protein CASSQGRLSYEQYF.

This chain uses TRBV15 with TRBJ2-4; D unresolved. The CDR3 has 14 amino acids. The germline CDR1 and CDR2 sequences are LNHNV and YYDKDF (reference sequence). V was shortened by 0 bases and J by 0 bases, with 3 bases between the two germline ends. The CDR3 DNA reads TGTGCCACCAGCAGAGAAGCAGCCAAAAACATTCAGTACTTC. It specifies CATSREAAKNIQYF. Variable domain in full (rest from reference TRBV15 and TRBJ2-4): DAMVIQNPRYQVTQFGKPVTLSCSQTLNHNVMYWYQQKSSQAPKLLFHYYDKDFNNEADTPDNFQSRRPNTSFCFLDIRSPGLGDTAMYLCATSREAAKNIQYFGAGTRLSVL.

This clone was seen just once. V gene TRBV6-1 combines with J gene TRBJ2-3; tentatively, D is TRBD2 (6 bases). Deletions cut 4 bases from V and 2 bases from J, with 16 bases between. Germline assignment: CDR1 MNHNS and CDR2 SASEGT. The CDR3 covers 16 residues. This chain's CDR3 is CASSGSRRGSTDTQYF. DNA of the CDR3: TGTGCCAGCAGTGGATCCCGGCGGGGCTCCACAGATACGCAGTATTTT.

The CDR3 reads CSVGDRDGYGYTF. The CDR3 region has the DNA TGCAGCGTTGGAGACAGGGATGGATATGGCTACACCTTC. The chain carries TRBV29-1 and TRBJ1-2; TRBD1 agrees at 7 bases. After removal of 4 bases from V and 5 bases from J, the junction contained 7 bases not matched to a gene. The CDR3 sequence is 13 residues long. Germline assignment: CDR1 SQVTM and CDR2 ANQGSEA.

V usage is TRBV7-3 and J usage is TRBJ2-2; 12 positions agree with TRBD2. CDR1 is SGHTA, CDR2 FQGTGA, per germline. The trim removed 6 bases at V and 1 base at J, leaving 0 bases unmatched. The CDR3 covers 15 residues. This CDR3 reads CASRLAGGNTGELFF. The DNA of the CDR3 is TGTGCCAGCAGACTAGCGGGAGGGAACACCGGGGAGCTGTTTTTT.

The V call is TRBV30, the J call TRBJ2-3; 10 bases fit TRBD1. The CDR3 consists of 18 residues. Germline V gene sequence: CDR1 GTSNPN, CDR2 SVGIG (reference sequence). The V gene end was trimmed by 0 bases and the J gene end by 2 bases; junction bases not matched to a gene: 11. Written as DNA, the CDR3 is TGTGCCTGGAGTGTTAGCTTTCCGGGGACAGGGGCCACAGATACGCAGTATTTT. Its protein is CAWSVSFPGTGATDTQYF.

V usage is TRBV28 and J usage is TRBJ2-5; no definite D call. Germline V gives CDR1 MDHEN, CDR2 SYDVKM. The CDR3 has 15 amino acids. Trimming cost V 4 bases and J 1 base, with 13 bases left between them. In DNA form, the CDR3 reads TGTGCCAGCAGTTCCCTGGGCAGGTCCCAAGAGACCCAGTACTTC. It yields the protein CASSSLGRSQETQYF.

V is TRBV5-6 and J is TRBJ2-5, with a possible D match to TRBD1 (5 bases). The germline V and J ends were trimmed by 2 bases and 1 base, with 9 bases remaining between them. CDR1 SGHDT and CDR2 YYEEEE come from the germline V gene. This CDR3 region has 14 residues. CDR3 bases: TGTGCCAGCAGCTTCTGGGGCAGCCAAGAGACCCAGTACTTC. Its translation: CASSFWGSQETQYF.

In its sample, this clone was seen a few times. The chain links TRBV5-1 to TRBJ2-1; no firm D call. CDR3 length equals 13 residues. Between the trimmed V and J ends, which lost 1 base and 5 bases, there was a span of 7 bases. Looked up from germline, CDR1 is SGHRS and CDR2 is YFSETQ. This CDR3 reads CASSLIQDNEQFF. CDR3 sequence (DNA): TGCGCCAGCAGCTTGATTCAGGACAATGAGCAGTTCTTC.

The chain recombines TRBV28 with TRBJ1-1; D might be TRBD1 (5 bases). Deletions cut 6 bases from V and 2 bases from J, with 10 bases between. This CDR3 has 13 amino acids. Per the germline V gene, CDR1 is MDHEN and CDR2 is SYDVKM. CDR3 in amino acids: CASRRDPNTEAFF. CDR3 bases: TGTGCCAGCAGGCGGGACCCCAACACTGAAGCTTTCTTT.

The V gene is TRBV19, the J gene TRBJ1-1; weak D call: TRBD1 (5 bases). Trimming stripped 2 bases from V and 1 base from J, with 14 bases between. There are 16 residues in the CDR3. The germline gives CDR1 LNHDA, CDR2 SQIVND (reference sequence). CDR3 coding DNA: TGTGCCAGTAGTATAACGTGGGGCCTCAAGAACACTGAAGCTTTCTTT. Its translation is CASSITWGLKNTEAFF. Full variable domain (remainder filled in from reference TRBV19 and TRBJ1-1): DGGITQSPKYLFRKEGQNVTLSCEQNLNHDAMYWYRQDPGQGLRLIYYSQIVNDFQKGDIAEGYSVSREKKESFPLTVTSAQKNPTAFYLCASSITWGLKNTEAFFGQGTRLTVV.

CDR3 residues: CASSSAAGTEAFF. CDR3 nucleotide sequence: TGTGCCAGCAGCTCCGCGGCGGGAACTGAAGCTTTCTTT. V usage is TRBV7-3 and J usage is TRBJ1-1; D gene unclear. The length of the CDR3 is 13 residues. CDR1 is SGHTA, CDR2 FQGTGA, per germline. V was trimmed by 4 bases and J by 5 bases, leaving 11 bases between them.

The chain carries TRBV27 and TRBJ2-5; 8 positions match TRBD2. V shed 10 bases, J shed 1 base, and the junction held 5 bases outside the gene matches. This CDR3 region has 13 residues. CDR1 and CDR2 (germline): MNHEY, SMNVEV (reference sequence). CDR3 nucleotides: TGTGCCACCGGGGGGGACTCCCAAGAGACCCAGTACTTC. This codes for CATGGDSQETQYF.

The J gene is TRBJ2-7, the V gene TRBV28; maybe TRBD1 (6 bases). Germline V gene sequence: CDR1 MDHEN, CDR2 SYDVKM. V shed 6 bases and J shed 3 bases, with 24 bases lying between them. This CDR3 spans 17 amino acids. The CDR3 bases are TGTGCCAGCAGCCCACGATTACAGGGAGAAGAAAACTACGAGCAGTACTTC. Residues: CASSPRLQGEENYEQYF.